This entry lists 2 T cell receptor beta chains sequenced from one sample in a study of shared clonotypes between healthy human individuals. This table comes from immunoSEQ multiplex PCR, and its TCRdb copy is limited to in-frame clones, with some not included. This table has around 750,000 clones, approximately 79% appearing once. The specimen was memory CD4+ T cells sorted from blood. This sample's subset: CD45RA-negative fraction. These receptors were taken from a woman in her twenties or thirties in good health.

The chain links TRBV28 to TRBJ1-4; 7 bases align to TRBD1. Germline lookup yields CDR1 MDHEN and CDR2 SYDVKM. This CDR3 contains 15 residues. V trimming: 7 bases; J trimming: 4 bases; junction bases outside the gene matches: 9. Here the CDR3 DNA reads TGTGCCAGCAACCCTTCAGGGGGGAGTAATGAAAAACTGTTTTTT. Translation gives CASNPSGGSNEKLFF.

In the case of this clone: Other nucleotide sequences in the sample specify the same CDR3. The V call is TRBV6-5, the J call TRBJ2-7, with TRBD2 matching over 7 bases. CDR1 and CDR2 from the germline V gene are MNHEY and SVGAGI. The CDR3 contains 13 residues. V gave up 2 bases and J gave up 2 bases; unmatched junction bases: 0. The CDR3 DNA reads as TGTGCCAGCAGTTACGGGAGGGCCTACGAGCAGTACTTC. Its protein product is CASSYGRAYEQYF.